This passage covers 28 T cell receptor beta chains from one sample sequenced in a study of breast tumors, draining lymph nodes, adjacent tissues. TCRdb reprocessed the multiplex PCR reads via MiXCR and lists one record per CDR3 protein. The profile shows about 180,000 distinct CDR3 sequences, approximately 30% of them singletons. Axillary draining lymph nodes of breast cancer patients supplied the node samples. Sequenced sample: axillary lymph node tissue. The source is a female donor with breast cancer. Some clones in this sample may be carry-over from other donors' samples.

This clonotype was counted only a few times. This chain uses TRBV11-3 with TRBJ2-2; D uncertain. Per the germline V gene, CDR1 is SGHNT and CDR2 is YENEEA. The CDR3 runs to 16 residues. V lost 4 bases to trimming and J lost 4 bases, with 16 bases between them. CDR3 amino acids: CASSSSPIGPTGELFF. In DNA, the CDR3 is TGTGCCAGCAGCTCGTCGCCGATCGGGCCCACCGGGGAGCTGTTTTTT. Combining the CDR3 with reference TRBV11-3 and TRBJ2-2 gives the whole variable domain EAGVVQSPRYKIIEKKQPVAFWCNPISGHNTLYWYLQNLGQGPELLIRYENEEAVDDSQLPKDRFSAERLKGVDSTLKIQPAELGDSAVYLCASSSSPIGPTGELFFGEGSRLTVL.

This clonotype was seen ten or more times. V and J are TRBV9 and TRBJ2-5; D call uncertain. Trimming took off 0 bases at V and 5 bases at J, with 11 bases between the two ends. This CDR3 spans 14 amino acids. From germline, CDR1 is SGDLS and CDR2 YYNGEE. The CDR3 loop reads CASSVGRVWETQYF. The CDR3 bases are TGTGCCAGCAGCGTAGGTCGCGTTTGGGAGACCCAGTACTTC.

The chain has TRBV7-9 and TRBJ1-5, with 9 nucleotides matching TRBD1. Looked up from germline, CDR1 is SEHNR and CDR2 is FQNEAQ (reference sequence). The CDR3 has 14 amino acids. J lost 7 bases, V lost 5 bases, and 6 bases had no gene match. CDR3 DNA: TGTGCCAGCAGCCCACAGGGGGCTTGGCAGCCCCAGCATTTT. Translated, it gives CASSPQGAWQPQHF.

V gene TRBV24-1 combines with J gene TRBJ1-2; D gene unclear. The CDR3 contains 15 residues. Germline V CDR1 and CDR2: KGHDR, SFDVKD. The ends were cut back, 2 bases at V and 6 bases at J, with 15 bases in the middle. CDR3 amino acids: CATSDSWAGYDGYTF. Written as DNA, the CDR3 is TGTGCCACCAGTGATTCCTGGGCAGGATACGATGGCTACACCTTC.

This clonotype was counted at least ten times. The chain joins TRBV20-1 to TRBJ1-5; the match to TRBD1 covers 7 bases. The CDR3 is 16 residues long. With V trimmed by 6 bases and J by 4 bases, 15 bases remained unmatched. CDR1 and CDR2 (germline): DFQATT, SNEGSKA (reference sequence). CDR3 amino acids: CSAQPATGSGNQPQHF. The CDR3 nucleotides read TGCAGTGCGCAACCCGCGACAGGGTCGGGAAATCAGCCCCAGCATTTT.

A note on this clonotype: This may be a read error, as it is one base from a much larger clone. The CDR3 reads CSARQSGTVPFNYGYAF. CDR3 DNA sequence: TGCAGTGCTAGACAATCGGGGACGGTCCCTTTTAACTATGGCTACGCCTTC. The chain combines TRBV20-1 with TRBJ1-2; tentatively, D is TRBD1 (5 bases). The CDR3 extends over 17 amino acids. Germline-derived CDR1 and CDR2 are DFQATT and SNEGSKA (reference sequence).

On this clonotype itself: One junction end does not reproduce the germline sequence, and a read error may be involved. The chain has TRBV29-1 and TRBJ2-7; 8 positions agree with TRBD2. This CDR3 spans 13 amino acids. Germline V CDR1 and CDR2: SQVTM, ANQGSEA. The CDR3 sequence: CSVVLAGMREQHF. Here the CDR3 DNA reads TGCAGCGTTGTTTTAGCGGGAATGCGCGAGCAGCACTTC.

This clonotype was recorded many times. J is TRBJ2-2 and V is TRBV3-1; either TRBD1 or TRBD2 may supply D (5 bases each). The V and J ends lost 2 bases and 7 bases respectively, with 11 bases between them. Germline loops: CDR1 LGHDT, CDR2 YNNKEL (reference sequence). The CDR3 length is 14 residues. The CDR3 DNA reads TGTGCCAGCAGCCAAAATCCGGGGCACGGGGAGCTGTTTTTT. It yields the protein CASSQNPGHGELFF.

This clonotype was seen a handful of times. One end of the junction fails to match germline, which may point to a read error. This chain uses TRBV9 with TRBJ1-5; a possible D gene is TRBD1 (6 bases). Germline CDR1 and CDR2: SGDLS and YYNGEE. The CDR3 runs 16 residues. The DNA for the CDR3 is TGTGCCAGCAGTAGCGGGGGGGCTTCTTACAATGAGCCCCAGCATTTT. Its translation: CASSSGGASYNEPQHF.

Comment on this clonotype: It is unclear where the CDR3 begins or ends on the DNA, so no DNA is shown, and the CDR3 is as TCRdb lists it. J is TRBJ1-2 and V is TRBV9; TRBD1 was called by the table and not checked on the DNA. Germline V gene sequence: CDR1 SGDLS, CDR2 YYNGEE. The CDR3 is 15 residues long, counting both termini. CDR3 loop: CASGVGQGANYGSTF.

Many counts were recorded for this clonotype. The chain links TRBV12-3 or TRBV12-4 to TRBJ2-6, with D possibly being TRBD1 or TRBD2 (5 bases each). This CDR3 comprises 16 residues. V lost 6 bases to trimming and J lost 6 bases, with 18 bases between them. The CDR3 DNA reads TGTGCCAGCAGCCTGACCGGGACCTCTAAGGCCAACGTCCTGACTTTC. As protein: CASSLTGTSKANVLTF.

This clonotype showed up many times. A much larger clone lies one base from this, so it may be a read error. CDR3 sequence reads: CSAHLGDLTPYF. DNA for the CDR3: TGCAGTGCCCACCTCGGGGATTTGACCCCGTACTTC. The chain employs TRBV20-1 and TRBJ2-5; weak D call: TRBD2 (5 bases). The CDR3 covers 12 residues. Germline assignment: CDR1 DFQATT and CDR2 SNEGSKA (reference sequence).

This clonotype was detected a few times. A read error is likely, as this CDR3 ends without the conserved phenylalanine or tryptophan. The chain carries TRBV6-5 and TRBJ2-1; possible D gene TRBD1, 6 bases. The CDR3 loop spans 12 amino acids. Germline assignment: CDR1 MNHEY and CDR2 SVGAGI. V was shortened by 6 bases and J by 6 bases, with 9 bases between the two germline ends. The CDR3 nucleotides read TGTGCCAGCAGCATCAGGGGCAATGAGCAGTTCCTC. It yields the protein CASSIRGNEQFL.

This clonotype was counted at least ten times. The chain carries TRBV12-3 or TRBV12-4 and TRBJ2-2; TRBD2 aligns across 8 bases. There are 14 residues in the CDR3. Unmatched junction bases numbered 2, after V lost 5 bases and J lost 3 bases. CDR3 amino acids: CASSGLAYTGELFF. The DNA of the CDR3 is TGTGCCAGCAGTGGACTAGCCTACACCGGGGAGCTGTTTTTT.

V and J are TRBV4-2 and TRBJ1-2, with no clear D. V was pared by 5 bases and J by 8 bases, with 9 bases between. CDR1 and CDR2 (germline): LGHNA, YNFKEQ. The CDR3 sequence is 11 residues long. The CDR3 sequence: CASSLEKGYTF. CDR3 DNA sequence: TGTGCCAGCAGCTTAGAAAAAGGCTACACCTTC.

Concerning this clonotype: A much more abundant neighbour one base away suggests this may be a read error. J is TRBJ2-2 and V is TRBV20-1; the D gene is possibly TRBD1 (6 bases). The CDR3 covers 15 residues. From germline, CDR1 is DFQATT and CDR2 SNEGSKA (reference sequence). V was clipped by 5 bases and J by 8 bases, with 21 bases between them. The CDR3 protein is CSADWDNRRAGELFF. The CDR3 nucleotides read TGCAGTGCTGATTGGGACAACCGAAGGGCGGGGGAGCTGTTTTTT.

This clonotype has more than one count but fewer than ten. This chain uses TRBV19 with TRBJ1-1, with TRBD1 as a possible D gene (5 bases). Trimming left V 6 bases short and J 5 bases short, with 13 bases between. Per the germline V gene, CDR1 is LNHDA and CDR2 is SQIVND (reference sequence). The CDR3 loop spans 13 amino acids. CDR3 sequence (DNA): TGTGCCAGTAGGACTGGGGGGAATACTGAAGCTTTCTTT. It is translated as CASRTGGNTEAFF.

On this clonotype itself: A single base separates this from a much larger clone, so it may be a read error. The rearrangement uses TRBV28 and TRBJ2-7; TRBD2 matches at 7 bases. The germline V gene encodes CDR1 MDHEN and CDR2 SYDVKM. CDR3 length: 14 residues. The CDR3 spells CAGSFGRGYYEQYF. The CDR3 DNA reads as TGTGCCGGCAGTTTCGGGCGGGGGTACTACGAGCAGTACTTC. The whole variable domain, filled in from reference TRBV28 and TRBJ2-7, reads DVKVTQSSRYLVKRTGEKVFLECVQDMDHENMFWYRQDPGLGLRLIYFSYDVKMKEKGDIPEGYSVSREKKERFSLILESASTNQTSMYLCAGSFGRGYYEQYFGPGTRLTVT.

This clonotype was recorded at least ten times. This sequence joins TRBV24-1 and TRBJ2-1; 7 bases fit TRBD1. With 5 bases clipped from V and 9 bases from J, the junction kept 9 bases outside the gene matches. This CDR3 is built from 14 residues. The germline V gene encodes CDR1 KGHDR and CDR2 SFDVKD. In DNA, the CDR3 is TGTGCCACCAGTGCCTCTCTAGGGGGCACTGAGCAGTTCTTC. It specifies CATSASLGGTEQFF.

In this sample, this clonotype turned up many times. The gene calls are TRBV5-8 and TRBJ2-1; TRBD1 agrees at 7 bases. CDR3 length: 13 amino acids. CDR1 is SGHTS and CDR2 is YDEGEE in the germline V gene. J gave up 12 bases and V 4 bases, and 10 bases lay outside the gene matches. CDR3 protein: CASSLNRGLGQFF. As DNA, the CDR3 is TGTGCCAGCAGCCTAAACAGGGGCCTTGGGCAGTTCTTC.

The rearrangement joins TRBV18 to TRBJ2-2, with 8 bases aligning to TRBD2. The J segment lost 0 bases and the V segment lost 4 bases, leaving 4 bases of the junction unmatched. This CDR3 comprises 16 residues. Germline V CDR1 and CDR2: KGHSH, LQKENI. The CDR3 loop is CASSRYSGANTGELFF. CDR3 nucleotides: TGTGCCAGCTCACGGTATAGCGGGGCGAACACCGGGGAGCTGTTTTTT.

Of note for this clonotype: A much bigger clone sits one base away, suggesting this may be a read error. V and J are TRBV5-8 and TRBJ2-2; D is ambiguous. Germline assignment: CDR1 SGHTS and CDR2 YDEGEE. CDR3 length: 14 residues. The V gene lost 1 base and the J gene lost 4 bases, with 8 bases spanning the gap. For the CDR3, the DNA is TGTGCCAGCAGCTTGTATGTAACCACCGGGGAGCTGTTTTTT. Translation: CASSLYVTTGELFF.

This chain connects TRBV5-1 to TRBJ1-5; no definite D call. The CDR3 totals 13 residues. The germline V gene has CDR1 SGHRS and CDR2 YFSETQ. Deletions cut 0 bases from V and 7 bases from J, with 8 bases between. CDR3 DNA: TGCGCCAGCAGCTTGGTAGCCGGGCAGCCCCAGCATTTT. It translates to CASSLVAGQPQHF.

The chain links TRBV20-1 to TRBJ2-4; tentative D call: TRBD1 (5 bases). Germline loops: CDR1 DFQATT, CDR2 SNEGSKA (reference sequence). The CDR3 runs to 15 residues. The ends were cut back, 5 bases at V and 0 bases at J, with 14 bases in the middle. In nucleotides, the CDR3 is TGCAGTGCTGGTGGGGCGAGTCTAGCCAAAAACATTCAGTACTTC. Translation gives CSAGGASLAKNIQYF.

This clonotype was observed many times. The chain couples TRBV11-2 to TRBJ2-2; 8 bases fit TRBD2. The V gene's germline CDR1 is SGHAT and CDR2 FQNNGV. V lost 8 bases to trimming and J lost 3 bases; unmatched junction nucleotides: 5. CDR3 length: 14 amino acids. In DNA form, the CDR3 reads TGTGCCAGCCCCCGAGCGGGAGACACCGGGGAGCTGTTTTTT. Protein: CASPRAGDTGELFF.

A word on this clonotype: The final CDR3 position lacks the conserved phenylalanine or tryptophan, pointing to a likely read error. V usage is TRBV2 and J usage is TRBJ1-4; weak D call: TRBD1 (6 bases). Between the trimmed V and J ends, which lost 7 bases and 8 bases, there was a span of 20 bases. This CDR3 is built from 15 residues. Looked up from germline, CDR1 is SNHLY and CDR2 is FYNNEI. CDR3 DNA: TGTGCCAGCAAGGAGCAGGGGACATTTTACGAAAAACTGTTTCTT. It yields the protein CASKEQGTFYEKLFL.

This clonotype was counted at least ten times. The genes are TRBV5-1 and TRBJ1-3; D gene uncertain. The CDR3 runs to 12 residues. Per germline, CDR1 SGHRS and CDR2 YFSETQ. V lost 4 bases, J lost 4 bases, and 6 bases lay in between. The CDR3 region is CASSPGGNTIYF. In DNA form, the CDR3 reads TGCGCCAGCAGCCCTGGGGGAAACACCATATATTTT.

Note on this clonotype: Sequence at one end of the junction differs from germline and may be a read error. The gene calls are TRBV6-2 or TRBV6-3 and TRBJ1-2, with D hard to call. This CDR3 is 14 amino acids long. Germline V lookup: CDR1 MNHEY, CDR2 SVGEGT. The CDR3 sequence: CASSHSAANYGYTF. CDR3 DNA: TGTGCCAGCAGTCACTCGGCAGCTAACTATGGCTACACCTTC.